This TCR beta chain was captured by sequencing in a study of cytomegalovirus exposure and HLA in healthy donors. Overall study results and limits: Cytomegalovirus association was listed for about 150 TCR beta chains. It was taken for granted in presence/absence analyses that sequencing depth across donors was roughly uniform.

Regarding this clone: Its target is not known.

This CDR3 is built from 15 residues. V lost 1 base to trimming and J lost 8 bases, with 14 bases between them. Germline CDR1 reads LNHDA; CDR2 reads SQIVND (reference sequence). The PCR had 60 Vbeta and 13 Jbeta primers. Data came from immunoSEQ multiplex PCR; TCRdb stores just in-frame clones and leaves some out. This repertoire shows about 130,000 clones, roughly 80% found once; its top ten account for more than 2%. Each donor was healthy, and each was a bone marrow donor. This chain connects TRBV19 to TRBJ1-4; weak D call: TRBD1 (6 bases). The source is a woman in her 40s in good health and CMV-seropositive. The sequenced sample consisted of PBMCs. The CDR3 loop is CASSIGGRGNEKLFF. The CDR3 coding sequence is TGTGCCAGTAGTATAGGGGGCAGGGGAAACGAAAAACTGTTTTTT.